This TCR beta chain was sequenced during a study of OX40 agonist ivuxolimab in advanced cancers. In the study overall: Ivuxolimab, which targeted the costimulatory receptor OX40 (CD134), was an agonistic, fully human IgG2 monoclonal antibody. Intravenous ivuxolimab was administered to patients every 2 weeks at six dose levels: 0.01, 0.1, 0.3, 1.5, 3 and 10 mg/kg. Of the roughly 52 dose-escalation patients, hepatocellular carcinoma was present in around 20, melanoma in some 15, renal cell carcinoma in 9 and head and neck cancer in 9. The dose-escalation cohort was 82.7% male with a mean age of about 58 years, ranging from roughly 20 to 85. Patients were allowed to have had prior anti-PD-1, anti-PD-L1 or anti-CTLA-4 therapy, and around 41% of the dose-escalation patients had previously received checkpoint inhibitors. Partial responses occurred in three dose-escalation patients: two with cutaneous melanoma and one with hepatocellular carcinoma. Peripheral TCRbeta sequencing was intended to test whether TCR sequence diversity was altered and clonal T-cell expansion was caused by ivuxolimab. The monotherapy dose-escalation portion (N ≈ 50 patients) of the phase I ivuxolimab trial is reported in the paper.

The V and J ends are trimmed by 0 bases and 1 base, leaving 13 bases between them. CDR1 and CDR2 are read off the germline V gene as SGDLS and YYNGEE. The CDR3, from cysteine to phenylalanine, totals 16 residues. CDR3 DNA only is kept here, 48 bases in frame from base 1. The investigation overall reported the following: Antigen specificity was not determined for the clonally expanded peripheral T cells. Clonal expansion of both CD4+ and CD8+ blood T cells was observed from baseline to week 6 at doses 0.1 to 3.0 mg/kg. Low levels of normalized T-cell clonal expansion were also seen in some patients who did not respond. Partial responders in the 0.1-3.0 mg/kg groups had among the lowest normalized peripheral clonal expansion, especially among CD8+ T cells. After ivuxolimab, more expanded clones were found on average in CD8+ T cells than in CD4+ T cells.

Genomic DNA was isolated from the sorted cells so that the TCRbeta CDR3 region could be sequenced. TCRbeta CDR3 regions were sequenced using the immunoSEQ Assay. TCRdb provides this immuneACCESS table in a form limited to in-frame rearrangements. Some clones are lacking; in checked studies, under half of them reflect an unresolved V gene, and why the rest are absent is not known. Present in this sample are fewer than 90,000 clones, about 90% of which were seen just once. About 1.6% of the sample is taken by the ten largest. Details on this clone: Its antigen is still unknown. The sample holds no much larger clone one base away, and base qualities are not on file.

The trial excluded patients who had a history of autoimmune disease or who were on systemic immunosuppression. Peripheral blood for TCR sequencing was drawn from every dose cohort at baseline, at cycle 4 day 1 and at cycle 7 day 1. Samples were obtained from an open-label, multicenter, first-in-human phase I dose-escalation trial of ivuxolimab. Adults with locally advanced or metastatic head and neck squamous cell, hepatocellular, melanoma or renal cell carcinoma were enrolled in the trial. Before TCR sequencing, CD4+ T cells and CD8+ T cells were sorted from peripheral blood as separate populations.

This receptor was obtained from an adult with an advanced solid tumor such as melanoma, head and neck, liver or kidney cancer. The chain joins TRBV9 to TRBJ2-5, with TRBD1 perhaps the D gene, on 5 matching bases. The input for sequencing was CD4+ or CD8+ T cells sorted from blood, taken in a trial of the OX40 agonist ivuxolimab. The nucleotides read TGTGCCAGCAGCGTAGCTGAAGGGGCCTTCCAAGAGACCCAGTACTTC. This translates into CASSVAEGAFQETQYF. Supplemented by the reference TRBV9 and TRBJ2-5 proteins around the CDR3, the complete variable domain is DSGVTQTPKHLITATGQRVTLRCSPRSGDLSVYWYQQSLDQGLQFLIQYYNGEERAKGNILERFSAQQFPDLHSELNLSSLELGDSALYFCASSVAEGAFQETQYFGPGTRLLVL.